One sample yielded the 26 T cell receptor beta chains listed below, sequenced in a study of blood T cells in healthy people across ages. Combining a sample-barcoded 5' primer with a J-beta primer mix, a second PCR ran for roughly 7 to 11 cycles. TCRdb redid the calling of the 5' RACE reads with MiXCR, one entry per CDR3 protein. The data hold under 1 million distinct CDR3 sequences, with under 45% observed a single time. Sequenced input: blood. The receptors come from a man between 60 and 75 years old in good health.

This clonotype was observed a handful of times. The chain links TRBV6-2 or TRBV6-3 to TRBJ2-7; D gene ambiguous. Trimming removed 2 bases from V and 7 bases from J, with 9 bases in between. Germline V gene data show CDR1 as MNHEY and CDR2 as SVGEGT. This CDR3 is built from 12 residues. DNA of the CDR3: TGTGCCAGCAGTTACGGAGTCCGGGAGCAGTACTTC. It translates to CASSYGVREQYF.

There are a few counts of this clonotype. The chain recombines TRBV7-2 with TRBJ2-2; 8 bases align to TRBD1. The CDR3 has 15 residues. Germline CDR1 reads SGHTA; CDR2 reads FQGNSA. Germline trimming cut 2 bases from V and 4 bases from J; bases unmatched to any gene: 3. CDR3 in amino acids: CASSLSGGITGELFF. The CDR3 DNA sequence: TGTGCCAGCAGCTTATCAGGGGGCATCACCGGGGAGCTGTTTTTT.

The sample holds a few counts of this clonotype. The chain combines TRBV29-1 with TRBJ2-3; a weak D match, TRBD2 (6 bases). In germline, CDR1 is SQVTM, CDR2 ANQGSEA. V lost 6 bases and J 0 bases, leaving 16 bases between the germline ends. CDR3 size: 15 residues. The CDR3 nucleotides read TGCAGCGTACGGGGGTCTAGCGCTAGCACAGATACGCAGTATTTT. Translated: CSVRGSSASTDTQYF.

This clonotype was observed a few times. V usage is TRBV6-5 and J usage is TRBJ2-7; TRBD1 aligns across 8 bases. Germline CDR1 reads MNHEY; CDR2 reads SVGAGI. J lost 2 bases, V lost 6 bases, and 9 bases had no gene match. The CDR3 sequence is 15 residues long. The DNA for the CDR3 is TGTGCCAGCAGCCGAGGACAGGGTAAAGCCTACGAGCAGTACTTC. Translating it yields CASSRGQGKAYEQYF.

The V and J genes are TRBV13 and TRBJ2-7, with 7 bases that match TRBD2. The CDR3 sequence is 15 residues long. Unmatched junction bases numbered 6, after V lost 2 bases and J lost 2 bases. Per the germline V gene, CDR1 is PRHDT and CDR2 is FYEKMQ (reference sequence). CDR3 sequence reads: CASSLSSGGTYEQYF. CDR3 DNA: TGTGCCAGCAGCTTATCTTCGGGGGGTACCTACGAGCAGTACTTC.

Notes on this clonotype: This clone may be a read error of a much larger clone one base away. The rearrangement uses TRBV5-6 and TRBJ2-4, with D tentatively TRBD1 (6 bases). CDR1 SGHDT and CDR2 YYEEEE come from the germline V gene. The CDR3 consists of 19 residues. V gave up 0 bases and J gave up 0 bases, with 19 bases separating them. This chain's CDR3 is CASSLGGWQTGQAKNIQYF. The CDR3 region has the DNA TGTGCCAGCAGCTTGGGGGGGTGGCAGACAGGACAAGCCAAAAACATTCAGTACTTC.

This sequence joins TRBV27 and TRBJ1-1; the D is unclear. Between the trimmed V and J ends, which lost 3 bases and 3 bases, there was a span of 11 bases. The CDR3 totals 14 residues. Germline V gene data show CDR1 as MNHEY and CDR2 as SMNVEV (reference sequence). CDR3 sequence reads: CASSLASWYTEAFF. The DNA for the CDR3 is TGTGCCAGCAGTTTGGCCAGTTGGTACACTGAAGCTTTCTTT.

This clonotype was recorded many times. The chain links TRBV12-3 or TRBV12-4 to TRBJ2-7, with 8 bases that match TRBD1. With V trimmed by 5 bases and J by 6 bases, 3 bases remained unmatched. The CDR3 length is 12 residues. Here the CDR3 DNA reads TGTGCCAGCAGTCGCACAGGGGGCGAGCAGTACTTC. Its translation is CASSRTGGEQYF.

This chain joins TRBV29-1 and TRBJ2-5, with D tentatively TRBD1 (7 bases). V was trimmed by 0 bases and J by 5 bases, leaving 22 bases between them. Germline CDR1 SQVTM, CDR2 ANQGSEA. The CDR3 has 17 residues. This CDR3 is CSVEDLYRSAGGETQYF. Here the CDR3 DNA reads TGCAGCGTTGAAGATCTTTACCGGTCGGCAGGGGGGGAGACCCAGTACTTC.

The count of this clonotype is one. The V and J genes are TRBV12-3 or TRBV12-4 and TRBJ2-5; D perhaps matches TRBD1 (7 bases). V lost 3 bases and J lost 5, with 16 bases in between. The CDR3 sequence is 15 residues long. The CDR3 reads CASSFVGRGVETQYF. The CDR3 DNA follows: TGTGCCAGCAGTTTTGTGGGCAGGGGGGTTGAGACCCAGTACTTC.

V gene TRBV6-2 or TRBV6-3 combines with J gene TRBJ2-5; 7 bases align to TRBD1. Germline V gene data show CDR1 as MNHEY and CDR2 as SVGEGT. This CDR3 is built from 14 residues. The J segment lost 3 bases and the V segment lost 4 bases, leaving 5 bases of the junction unmatched. Written as DNA, the CDR3 is TGTGCCAGCAGTTCACAAGACAGGGAAGAGACCCAGTACTTC. Translating gives CASSSQDREETQYF.

The sample holds a few counts of this clonotype. The gene calls are TRBV7-2 and TRBJ2-3; D not certain. The CDR3 covers 14 residues. CDR1 SGHTA and CDR2 FQGNSA come from the germline V gene. Between the trimmed V and J ends, which lost 6 bases and 2 bases, there was a span of 12 bases. The CDR3 reads CASRQSRNTDTQYF. The CDR3 nucleotides read TGTGCCAGCAGGCAATCGCGTAACACAGATACGCAGTATTTT.

This chain uses TRBV4-3 with TRBJ2-5; TRBD1 matches 7 bases. Unmatched junction bases numbered 6, after V lost 3 bases and J lost 5 bases. The CDR3 totals 14 residues. The germline gives CDR1 LGHNA, CDR2 YSLEER. CDR3 bases: TGCGCCAGCAGCCATGCAACAGGGGTGGAGACCCAGTACTTC. This sequence encodes CASSHATGVETQYF.

This chain uses TRBV29-1 with TRBJ1-1, with D possibly matching TRBD1 (6 bases). This CDR3 is built from 12 residues. Trimming pared 4 bases from V and 4 bases from J, leaving 10 bases between. CDR1 is SQVTM and CDR2 is ANQGSEA in the germline V gene. Here the CDR3 DNA reads TGCAGCGTTGCTGGGGGCGTCACTGAAGCTTTCTTT. It translates to CSVAGGVTEAFF.

This clonotype was observed a few times. The V call is TRBV6-2 or TRBV6-3, the J call TRBJ1-1; D ambiguous. The CDR3 runs 13 residues. Germline assignment: CDR1 MNHEY and CDR2 SVGEGT. V lost 0 bases, J lost 11 bases, and 13 bases lay in between. This CDR3 reads CASSYSPKREAFF. CDR3 in DNA: TGTGCCAGCAGTTACTCCCCCAAAAGGGAGGCTTTCTTT.

This clonotype was observed a handful of times. V usage is TRBV5-1 and J usage is TRBJ2-1; no clear D. Germline CDR1 reads SGHRS; CDR2 reads YFSETQ. Trimming cost V 2 bases and J 5 bases, with 11 bases left between them. The CDR3 is made up of 14 amino acids. The CDR3 here is CASSFSDPNNEQFF. The CDR3 nucleotides are TGCGCCAGCAGCTTTTCAGATCCTAACAATGAGCAGTTCTTC. Based on the CDR3 plus reference TRBV5-1 and TRBJ2-1, the full variable domain is KAGVTQTPRYLIKTRGQQVTLSCSPISGHRSVSWYQQTPGQGLQFLFEYFSETQRNKGNFPGRFSGRQFSNSRSEMNVSTLELGDSALYLCASSFSDPNNEQFFGPGTRLTVL.

This clonotype was recorded a few times. The genes are TRBV7-9 and TRBJ2-7; TRBD2 might be the D (6 bases). The CDR3 runs 15 residues. Germline CDR1 and CDR2: SEHNR and FQNEAQ (reference sequence). V dropped 3 bases and J dropped 0 bases, with 12 bases sitting between them. The CDR3 region has the DNA TGTGCCAGCAGCTTGGGGAGGATAAGCTCCTACGAGCAGTACTTC. Its translation is CASSLGRISSYEQYF.

This clonotype was counted at least ten times. The genes are TRBV18 and TRBJ2-5, with TRBD2 as a possible D gene (6 bases). With 8 bases removed from V and 1 base from J, the gap between germline ends came to 11 bases. CDR3 length: 13 amino acids. Per germline, CDR1 KGHSH and CDR2 LQKENI. DNA of the CDR3: TGTGCCAGCAGCCCGGGACTCCAAGAGACCCAGTACTTC. Protein: CASSPGLQETQYF.

The CDR3 region has the DNA TGTGCCAGCAGTCCGGACCCTTCGATCCCAGATACGCAGTATTTT. Its translation: CASSPDPSIPDTQYF. V gene TRBV12-3 or TRBV12-4 combines with J gene TRBJ2-3, with no clear D. V lost 5 bases, J lost 4 bases, and 16 bases lay in between. This CDR3 spans 15 amino acids.

The V gene is TRBV5-1, the J gene TRBJ2-3; maybe TRBD1 (6 bases). CDR1 and CDR2 (germline): SGHRS, YFSETQ. Trimming stripped 5 bases from V and 0 bases from J, with 13 bases between. There are 15 residues in the CDR3. CDR3 in amino acids: CASRPDSPSTDTQYF. In DNA form, the CDR3 reads TGCGCCAGCAGACCGGACAGCCCTAGCACAGATACGCAGTATTTT.

Details on this clonotype: The junction differs from germline at one of its ends, possibly a read error. The chain employs TRBV5-1 and TRBJ2-5; maybe TRBD2 (6 bases). Looked up from germline, CDR1 is SGHRS and CDR2 is YFSETQ. The CDR3 loop spans 15 amino acids. The CDR3 bases are TGCCCCAGCAGCGCTGGCGGGGATTTGGGAGAGACCCAGTACTTC. Its translation is CPSSAGGDLGETQYF.

This clonotype was picked up a small number of times. The chain recombines TRBV3-1 with TRBJ2-5, with D perhaps given as TRBD1 or TRBD2 (6 bases each). V shed 2 bases and J shed 5 bases, with 12 bases lying between them. Germline lookup yields CDR1 LGHDT and CDR2 YNNKEL (reference sequence). The CDR3 totals 14 residues. CDR3 residues: CASSQTTRGETQYF. For the CDR3, the DNA is TGTGCCAGCAGCCAAACGACTAGGGGGGAGACCCAGTACTTC.

This clonotype was picked up a small number of times. The chain recombines TRBV20-1 with TRBJ2-5, with TRBD1 matching 8 bases. From germline, CDR1 is DFQATT and CDR2 SNEGSKA (reference sequence). The CDR3 spans 13 residues. The J segment lost 5 bases and the V segment lost 6 bases, leaving 8 bases of the junction unmatched. The CDR3: CSAYRTGTETQYF. The CDR3 nucleotides read TGCAGTGCCTACCGGACAGGGACGGAGACCCAGTACTTC.

The rearrangement links TRBV20-1 to TRBJ2-2; D may be TRBD1 or TRBD2 (5 bases each). In germline, CDR1 is DFQATT, CDR2 SNEGSKA (reference sequence). V lost 3 bases, J lost 0 bases, and 11 bases lay in between. The CDR3 sequence is 15 residues long. This CDR3 is CSARSGTANTGELFF. DNA of the CDR3: TGCAGTGCTAGGTCCGGGACGGCGAACACCGGGGAGCTGTTTTTT.

There are a few counts of this clonotype. The V call is TRBV4-3, the J call TRBJ2-3; D is uncertain. The CDR3 runs to 13 residues. CDR1 and CDR2 from the germline V gene are LGHNA and YSLEER. Trimming removed 0 bases from V and 8 bases from J, with 9 bases in between. CDR3 sequence reads: CASSQEDVGTQYF. The CDR3 DNA reads as TGCGCCAGCAGCCAAGAAGACGTAGGTACGCAGTATTTT.

This chain links TRBV15 with TRBJ1-4; unclear D gene. The germline V and J ends were trimmed by 9 bases and 4 bases, with 15 bases remaining between them. CDR3 length: 14 amino acids. Germline CDR1 and CDR2: LNHNV and YYDKDF (reference sequence). In nucleotides, the CDR3 is TGTGCCACTGCGGGAGGGCGGAATAATGAAAAACTGTTTTTT. It translates to CATAGGRNNEKLFF.